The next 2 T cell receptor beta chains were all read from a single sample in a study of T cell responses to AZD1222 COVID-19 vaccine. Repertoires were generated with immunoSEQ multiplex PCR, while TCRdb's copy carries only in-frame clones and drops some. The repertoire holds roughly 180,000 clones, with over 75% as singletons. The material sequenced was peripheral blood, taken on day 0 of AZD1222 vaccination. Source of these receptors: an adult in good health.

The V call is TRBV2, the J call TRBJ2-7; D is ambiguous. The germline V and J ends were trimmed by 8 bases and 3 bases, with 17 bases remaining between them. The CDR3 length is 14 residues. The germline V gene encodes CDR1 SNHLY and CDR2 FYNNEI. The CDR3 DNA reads TGTGCCAGCCGAGTGGGTTTAGGTTTCTACGAGCAGTACTTC. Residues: CASRVGLGFYEQYF. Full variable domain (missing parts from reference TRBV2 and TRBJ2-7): EPEVTQTPSHQVTQMGQEVILRCVPISNHLYFYWYRQILGQKVEFLVSFYNNEISEKSEIFDDQFSVERPDGSNFTLKIRSTKLEDSAMYFCASRVGLGFYEQYFGPGTRLTVT.

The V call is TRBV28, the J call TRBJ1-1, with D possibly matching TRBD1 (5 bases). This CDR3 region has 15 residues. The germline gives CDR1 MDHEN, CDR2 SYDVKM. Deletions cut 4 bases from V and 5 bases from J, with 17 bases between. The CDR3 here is CASSSRGALGTEAFF. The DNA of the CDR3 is TGTGCCAGCAGTTCCCGTGGGGCGCTGGGGACTGAAGCTTTCTTT.